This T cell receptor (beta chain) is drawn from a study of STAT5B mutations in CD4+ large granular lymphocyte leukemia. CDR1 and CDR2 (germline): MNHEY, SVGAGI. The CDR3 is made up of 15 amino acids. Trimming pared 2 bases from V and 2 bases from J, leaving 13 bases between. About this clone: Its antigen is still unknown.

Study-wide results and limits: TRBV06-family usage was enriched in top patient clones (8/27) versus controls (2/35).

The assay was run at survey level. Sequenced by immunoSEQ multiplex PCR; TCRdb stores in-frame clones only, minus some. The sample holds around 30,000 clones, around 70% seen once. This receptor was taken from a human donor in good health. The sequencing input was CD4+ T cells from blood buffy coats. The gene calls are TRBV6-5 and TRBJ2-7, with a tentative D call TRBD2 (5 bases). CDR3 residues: CASSYGSGMTYEQYF. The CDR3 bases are TGTGCCAGCAGTTACGGGTCGGGAATGACCTACGAGCAGTACTTC.